This record concerns one TCR beta chain sequence. This sample is drawn from a study of shared T cell receptors in the human thymus. The repertoire was sequenced with immunoSEQ multiplex PCR; TCRdb's copy has only in-frame clones and lacks some. The data show some 700,000 clones, approximately 87% seen once. The same sample was also used in a study of human thymus T cells. As reported in that work: Corrective surgery for congenital heart defects was being performed on the healthy Finnish infants who were the donors.

The material sequenced was thymocytes. The TCR comes from a boy younger than two with a congenital heart defect.

Here the CDR3 reads CAWSETSGSYNEQFF. The CDR3 region has the DNA TGTGCCTGGAGCGAAACTAGCGGATCCTACAATGAGCAGTTCTTC. The chain recombines TRBV30 with TRBJ2-1; 8 bases agree with TRBD2. Germline assignment: CDR1 GTSNPN and CDR2 SVGIG (reference sequence). With V trimmed by 3 bases and J by 1 base, 5 bases remained unmatched. This CDR3 is 15 amino acids long.